Below, one T cell receptor beta chain is given with its context. The antigen is unknown. This sample was taken from a study of vaccination and CD4 T cells after COVID-19. This sample's treatment: roughly nine-day PBMC culture with coronavirus spike peptide pools or control peptides (ViraFEST assay). Germline V lookup: CDR1 SEHNR, CDR2 FQNEAQ (reference sequence). Trimming removed 1 base from V and 2 bases from J, with 8 bases in between. The CDR3 spans 14 residues. The study sequenced cultured CD4+ T cell DNA using the Oncomine TCR Beta short-read assay. From cultured CD4+ T cells, genomic DNA was extracted. Using its own MiXCR run on the PCR reads, TCRdb lists one record per CDR3 protein. The sample shows some 15,000 distinct CDR3 sequences, approximately 52% of them seen only once.

Sequences were obtained from CD4+ T cells from blood, cultured in vitro. This clonotype was obtained from a human donor who had recovered from COVID-19. J is TRBJ1-1 and V is TRBV7-9, with unresolved D. The CDR3 DNA follows: TGTGCCAGCAGCTTAGATTCGGAAAACACTGAAGCTTTCTTT. Residues: CASSLDSENTEAFF.